This T cell receptor (beta chain) was sequenced in a study of shared clonotypes between healthy human individuals. About this clone itself: The antigen is unknown.

The method was immunoSEQ multiplex PCR; TCRdb's version includes in-frame clones alone and lacks a portion of them. The sample carries hundreds of thousands of clones, roughly 96% recorded once. The V segment lost 3 bases and the J segment 0 bases; nucleotides outside the gene matches: 8. This CDR3 is built from 16 residues. The germline V gene has CDR1 SQVTM and CDR2 ANQGSEA. Only CD45RO-negative cells positively selected for CCR7 counted as naive CD8 cells, so terminally differentiated effector memory CD45RA+ cells were excluded. The study's findings and limits: A few donors held 5% to 5.5% of naive CD4 clonotypes in common. Non-shared clonotypes had lower generation probabilities than those shared by all four donors. Rarefaction curves obtained for sorted subsets showed sequencing incomplete despite large depth.

J is TRBJ2-1 and V is TRBV29-1, with TRBD1 matching over 7 bases. The material sequenced was naive CD8+ T cells sorted from blood. The TCR originated in a woman in her twenties or thirties in good health. CDR3 nucleotides: TGCAGCGTTGAGAGGGGGCGCGGTAACTCCTACAATGAGCAGTTCTTC. Translating it yields CSVERGRGNSYNEQFF.